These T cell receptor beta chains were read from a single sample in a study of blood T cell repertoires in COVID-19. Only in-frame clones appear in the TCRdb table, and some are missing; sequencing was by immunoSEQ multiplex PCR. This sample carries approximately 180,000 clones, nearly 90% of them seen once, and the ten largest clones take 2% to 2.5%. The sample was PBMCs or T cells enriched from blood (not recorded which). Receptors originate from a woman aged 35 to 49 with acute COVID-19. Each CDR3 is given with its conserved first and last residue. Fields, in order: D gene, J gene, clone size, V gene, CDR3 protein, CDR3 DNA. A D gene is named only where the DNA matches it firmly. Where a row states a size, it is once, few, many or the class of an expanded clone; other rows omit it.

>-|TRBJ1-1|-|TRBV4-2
CASSQRVRGGRVMNTEAFF
TGTGCCAGCAGCCAACGCGTACGGGGGGGGCGGGTCATGAACACTGAAGCTTTCTTT
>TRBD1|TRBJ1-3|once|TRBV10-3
CAIGRTGAEDTIYF
TGTGCCATCGGTAGAACAGGGGCTGAGGACACCATATATTTT
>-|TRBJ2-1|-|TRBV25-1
CATRRGAGTPYNEQFF
TGTGCCACCCGGAGGGGAGCGGGCACTCCCTACAATGAGCAGTTCTTC
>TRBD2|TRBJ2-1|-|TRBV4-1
CASSQPSGRAHNEQFF
TGCGCCAGCAGCCAACCTAGCGGGAGGGCCCATAATGAGCAGTTCTTC
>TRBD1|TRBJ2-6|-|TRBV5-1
CASSRTGNGANVLTF
TGCGCCAGCAGCCGGACAGGGAACGGGGCCAACGTCCTGACTTTC
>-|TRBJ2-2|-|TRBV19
CASSTTGSGTGELFF
TGTGCCAGTAGTACGACGGGGTCGGGCACCGGGGAGCTGTTTTTT
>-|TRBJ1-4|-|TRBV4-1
CASSQPYQGVGGEKLFF
TGCGCCAGCAGCCAACCCTACCAAGGGGTGGGTGGGGAAAAACTGTTTTTT
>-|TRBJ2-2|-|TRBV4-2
CASSQAAPLGTGELFF
TGTGCCAGCAGCCAAGCCGCTCCCCTCGGCACCGGGGAGCTGTTTTTT
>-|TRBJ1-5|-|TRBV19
CASSIAFWEQDTHSNQPQHF
TGTGCCAGTAGTATAGCGTTTTGGGAACAGGACACACATAGCAATCAGCCCCAGCATTTT
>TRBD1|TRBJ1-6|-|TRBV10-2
CASSESRGRLYSPLHF
TGCGCCAGCAGTGAGTCCAGGGGGCGCCTGTATTCACCCCTCCACTTT
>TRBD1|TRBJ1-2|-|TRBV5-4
CASSRGQSPYGYTF
TGTGCCAGCAGCCGGGGACAGTCACCATATGGCTACACCTTC
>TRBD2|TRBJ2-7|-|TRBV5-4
CASSLAGGAYEQYF
TGTGCCAGCAGCTTGGCGGGGGGAGCCTACGAGCAGTACTTC
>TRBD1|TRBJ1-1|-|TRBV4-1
CASSQGTGFMNTEAFF
TGCGCCAGCAGCCAAGGGACAGGCTTCATGAACACTGAAGCTTTCTTT
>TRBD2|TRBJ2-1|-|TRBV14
CASSQVSGSGSGQFF
TGTGCCAGCAGCCAAGTTAGCGGGAGCGGGAGCGGGCAGTTCTTC
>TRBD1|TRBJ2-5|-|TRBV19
CASRNRTGWEETQYF
TGTGCCAGTAGAAACAGGACAGGCTGGGAAGAGACCCAGTACTTC
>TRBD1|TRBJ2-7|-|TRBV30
CAWVTGTGGHEQYF
TGTGCCTGGGTCACCGGGACAGGGGGTCACGAGCAGTACTTC
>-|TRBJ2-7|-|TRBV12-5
CASRHRARPSSTEQYF
TGTGCTAGTAGGCACCGAGCGAGACCCTCTTCTACCGAGCAGTACTTC
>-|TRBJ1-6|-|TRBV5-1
CASSFYREKEDSPLHF
TGCGCCAGCAGCTTTTATCGGGAGAAAGAGGATTCACCCCTCCACTTT
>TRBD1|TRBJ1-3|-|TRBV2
CASSGQGDGNTIYF
TGTGCCAGCAGTGGACAGGGTGATGGAAACACCATATATTTT
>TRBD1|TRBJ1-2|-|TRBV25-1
CASSPIEQGYGYTF
TGTGCCAGCAGCCCCATCGAACAGGGGTATGGCTACACCTTC
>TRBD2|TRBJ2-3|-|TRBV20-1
CSASSGGAVRTDTQYF
TGCAGTGCTAGTAGCGGGGGGGCCGTGAGGACAGATACGCAGTATTTT
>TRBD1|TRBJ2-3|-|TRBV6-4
CARQGADSNNTDTQYF
TGTGCCAGACAGGGGGCTGACTCTAATAACACAGATACGCAGTATTTT
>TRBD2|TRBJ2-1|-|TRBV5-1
CASSFVAGGLDEQFF
TGCGCCAGCAGCTTCGTAGCGGGGGGGTTGGATGAGCAGTTCTTC
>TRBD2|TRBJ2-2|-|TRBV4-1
CASSQEGGGTGELFF
TGCGCCAGCAGCCAAGAGGGCGGGGGCACCGGGGAGCTGTTTTTT
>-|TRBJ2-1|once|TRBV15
CATSRDPRAGPYNEQFF
TGTGCCACCAGCAGAGATCCCCGCGCGGGCCCCTACAATGAGCAGTTCTTC
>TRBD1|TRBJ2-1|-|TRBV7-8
CASSLVVGTDNEQFF
TGTGCCAGCAGCTTAGTAGTAGGGACAGACAATGAGCAGTTCTTC
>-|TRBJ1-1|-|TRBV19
CASSITGSSPEAFF
TGTGCCAGTAGTATCACAGGGAGTAGCCCTGAAGCTTTCTTT
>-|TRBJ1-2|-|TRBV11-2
CASSLIGGFQAYGYTF
TGTGCCAGCAGCTTAATCGGGGGTTTCCAAGCCTATGGCTACACCTTC
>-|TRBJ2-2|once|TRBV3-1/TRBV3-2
CASSQDGRGAAEELFF
TGTGCCAGCAGCCAAGATGGCCGGGGGGCCGCGGAGGAGCTGTTTTTT
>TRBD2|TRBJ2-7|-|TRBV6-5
CASSYSAGGQEQYF
TGTGCCAGCAGTTACTCCGCGGGGGGGCAGGAGCAGTACTTC
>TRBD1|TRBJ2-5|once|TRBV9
CASSVGYRGDEETQYF
TGTGCCAGCAGCGTAGGCTACAGGGGGGACGAAGAGACCCAGTACTTC
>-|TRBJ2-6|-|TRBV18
CASSPLMAKEFGANVLTF
TGTGCCAGCTCACCACTCATGGCTAAGGAGTTTGGGGCCAACGTCCTGACTTTC
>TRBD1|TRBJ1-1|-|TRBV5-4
CASKPQGEMNTEAFF
TGTGCCAGCAAGCCTCAGGGGGAGATGAACACTGAAGCTTTCTTT
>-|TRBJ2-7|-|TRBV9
CASSVSGRKGEQYF
TGTGCCAGCAGCGTTAGCGGTCGTAAGGGTGAGCAGTACTTC
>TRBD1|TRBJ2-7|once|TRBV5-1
CASSSGQGAYEQYF
TGCGCCAGCAGCTCTGGACAGGGAGCCTACGAGCAGTACTTC
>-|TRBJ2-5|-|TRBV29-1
CSVVGTGETQYF
TGCAGCGTTGTTGGGACTGGAGAGACCCAGTACTTC
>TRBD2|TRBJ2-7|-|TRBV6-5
CASSYSGRGSYEQYF
TGTGCCAGCAGTTACTCGGGGCGGGGGTCCTACGAGCAGTACTTC
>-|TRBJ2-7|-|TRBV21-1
CASSKEKGVGREQYF
TGTGCCAGCAGCAAAGAGAAGGGGGTCGGTAGGGAGCAGTACTTC
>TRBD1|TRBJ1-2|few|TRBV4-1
CASSQVGDRGISGYTF
TGCGCCAGCAGCCAAGTAGGGGACAGGGGAATCTCTGGCTACACCTTC
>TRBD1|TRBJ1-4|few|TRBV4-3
CASSPGQWDEKLFF
TGCGCCAGCAGCCCGGGACAGTGGGATGAAAAACTGTTTTTT
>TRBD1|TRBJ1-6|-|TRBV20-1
CSAGGQGPNSPLHF
TGCAGTGCTGGTGGACAGGGACCTAATTCACCCCTCCACTTT
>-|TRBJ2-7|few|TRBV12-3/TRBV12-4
CASSFATQGEQYF
TGTGCCAGCAGTTTCGCCACACAGGGCGAGCAGTACTTC
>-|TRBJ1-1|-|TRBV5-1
CASSLAQGGGTEAFF
TGCGCCAGCAGCTTGGCGCAGGGCGGGGGGACTGAAGCTTTCTTT
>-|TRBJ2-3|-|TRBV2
CASSELGRDTQYF
TGTGCCAGCAGTGAACTTGGGAGGGATACGCAGTATTTT
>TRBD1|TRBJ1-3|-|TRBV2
CASSATGVNTIYF
TGTGCCAGCAGTGCGACAGGGGTAAACACCATATATTTT
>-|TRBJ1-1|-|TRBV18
CASSPGQNTEAFF
TGTGCCAGCTCACCCGGACAGAACACTGAAGCTTTCTTT
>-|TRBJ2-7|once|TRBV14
CASSQVFEGEQYF
TGTGCCAGCAGCCAAGTTTTCGAGGGCGAGCAGTACTTC
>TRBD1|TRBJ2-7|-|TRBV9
CASSFGQDSYEQYF
TGTGCCAGCTCCTTCGGACAGGACAGCTACGAGCAGTACTTC
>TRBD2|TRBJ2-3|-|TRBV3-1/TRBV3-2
CASSRLAGGSTDTQYF
TGTGCCAGCAGCCGACTAGCGGGAGGGTCCACAGATACGCAGTATTTT
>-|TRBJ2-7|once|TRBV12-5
CASASDSYEQYF
TGTGCTAGCGCTAGCGACTCCTACGAGCAGTACTTC
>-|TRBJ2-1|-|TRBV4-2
CASSQYQGNEQFF
TGTGCCAGCAGCCAATATCAGGGCAATGAGCAGTTCTTC
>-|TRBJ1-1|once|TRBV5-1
CASSLVDRAYMNTEAFF
TGCGCCAGCAGCTTGGTCGACAGAGCTTATATGAACACTGAAGCTTTCTTT
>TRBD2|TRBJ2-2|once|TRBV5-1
CASSLSWTSGNTGELFF
TGCGCCAGCAGCTTATCTTGGACTAGCGGGAACACCGGGGAGCTGTTTTTT